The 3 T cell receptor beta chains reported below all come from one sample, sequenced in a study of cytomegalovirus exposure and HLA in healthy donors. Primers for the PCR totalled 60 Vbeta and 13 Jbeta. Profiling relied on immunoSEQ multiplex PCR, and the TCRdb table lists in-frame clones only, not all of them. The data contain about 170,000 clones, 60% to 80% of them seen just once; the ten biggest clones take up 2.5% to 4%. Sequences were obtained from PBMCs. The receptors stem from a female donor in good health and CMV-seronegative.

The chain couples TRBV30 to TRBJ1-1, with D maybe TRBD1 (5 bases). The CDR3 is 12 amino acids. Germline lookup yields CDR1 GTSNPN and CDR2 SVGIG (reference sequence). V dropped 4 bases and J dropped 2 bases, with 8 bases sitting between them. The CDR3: CAWKRGNTEAFF. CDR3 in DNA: TGTGCCTGGAAAAGGGGAAACACTGAAGCTTTCTTT.

The CDR3, as DNA: TGTGCCAGTAGTATGGGACAGGGGAGCTCCTACGAGCAGTACTTC. This gives the protein CASSMGQGSSYEQYF. The chain combines TRBV19 with TRBJ2-7, with 10 bases fitting TRBD1. The junction had 2 bases not matched to a gene; V was cut back by 3 bases and J by 0 bases. The CDR3 loop spans 15 amino acids. The germline V gene encodes CDR1 LNHDA and CDR2 SQIVND (reference sequence).

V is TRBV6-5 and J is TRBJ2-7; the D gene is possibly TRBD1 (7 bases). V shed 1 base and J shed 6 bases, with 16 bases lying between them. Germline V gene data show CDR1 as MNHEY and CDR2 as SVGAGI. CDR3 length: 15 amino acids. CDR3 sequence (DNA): TGTGCCAGCAGTTACTACGTCAGGGGGGTATCCGAGCAGTACTTC. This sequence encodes CASSYYVRGVSEQYF.